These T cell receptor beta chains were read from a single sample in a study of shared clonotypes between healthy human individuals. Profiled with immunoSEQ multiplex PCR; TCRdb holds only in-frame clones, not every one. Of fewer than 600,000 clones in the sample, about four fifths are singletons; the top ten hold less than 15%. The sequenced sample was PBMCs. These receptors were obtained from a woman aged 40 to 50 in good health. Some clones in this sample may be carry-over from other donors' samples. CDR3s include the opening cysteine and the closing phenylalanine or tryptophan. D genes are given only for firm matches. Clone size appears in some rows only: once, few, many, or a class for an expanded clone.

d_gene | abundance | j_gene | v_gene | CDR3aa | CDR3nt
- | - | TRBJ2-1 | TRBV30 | CAWRGLAYFNEQFF | TGTGCCTGGAGAGGCCTAGCTTATTTCAATGAGCAGTTCTTC
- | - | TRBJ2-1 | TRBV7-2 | CASSEPPGAQFF | TGTGCCAGCAGCGAGCCCCCCGGGGCCCAGTTCTTC
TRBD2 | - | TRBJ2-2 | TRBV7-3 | CASSFIAGGAGELFF | TGTGCCAGCAGCTTTATAGCGGGAGGTGCCGGGGAGCTGTTTTTT
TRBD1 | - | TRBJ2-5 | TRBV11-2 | CASSPGQPQETQYF | TGTGCCAGCAGCCCGGGACAGCCCCAAGAGACCCAGTACTTC
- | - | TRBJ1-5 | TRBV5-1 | CASSLGPRDNQPQHF | TGCGCCAGCAGCTTGGGTCCCAGAGACAATCAGCCCCAGCATTTT
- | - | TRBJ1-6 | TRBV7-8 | CASSLARQGSSPLHF | TGTGCCAGCAGCTTAGCGCGTCAGGGTTCCTCACCCCTCCACTTT
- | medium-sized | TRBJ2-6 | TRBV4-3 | CASSQDPGTSGANVLTF | TGCGCCAGCAGCCAAGATCCAGGGACTTCTGGGGCCAACGTCCTGACTTTC
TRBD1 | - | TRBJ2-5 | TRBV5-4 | CASSSEGALMASGETQYF | TGTGCCAGCAGCTCCGAGGGGGCGCTAATGGCAAGCGGAGAGACCCAGTACTTC
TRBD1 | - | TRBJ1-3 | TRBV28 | CASSFSGQGPYSGNTIYF | TGTGCCAGCAGTTTTTCTGGACAGGGGCCCTACTCTGGAAACACCATATATTTT
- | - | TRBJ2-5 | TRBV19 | CASSTAGETQYF | TGTGCCAGTAGTACGGCCGGGGAGACCCAGTACTTC
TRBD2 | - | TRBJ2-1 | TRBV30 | CAWSVSPGLAGGDEQFF | TGTGCCTGGAGTGTAAGCCCGGGACTAGCGGGAGGAGATGAGCAGTTCTTC
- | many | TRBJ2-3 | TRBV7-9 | CASSLGRLLRENTQYF | TGTGCCAGCAGCCTGGGGAGATTATTGCGGGAAAATACGCAGTATTTT
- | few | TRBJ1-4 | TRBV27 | CASSPTKWGEKLFF | TGTGCCAGCAGTCCAACTAAGTGGGGCGAAAAACTGTTTTTT
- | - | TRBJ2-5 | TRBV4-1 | CASSQTRSETQYF | TGCGCCAGCAGCCAGACTAGGAGCGAGACCCAGTACTTC
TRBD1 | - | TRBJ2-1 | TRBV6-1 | CASRGTGVIGNEQFF | TGTGCCAGCAGGGGGACAGGGGTGATAGGAAATGAGCAGTTCTTC
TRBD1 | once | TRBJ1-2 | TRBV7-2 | CASSSYRQGMVGYTF | TGTGCCAGCAGCTCATATCGACAGGGGATGGTTGGCTACACCTTC
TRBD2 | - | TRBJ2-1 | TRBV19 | CATTDGAGGPYNEQFF | TGTGCCACCACGGACGGGGCGGGAGGGCCCTACAATGAGCAGTTCTTC
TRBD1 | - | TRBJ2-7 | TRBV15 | CATSREKTGGSYEQYF | TGTGCCACCAGCAGAGAAAAAACAGGGGGAAGCTACGAGCAGTACTTC
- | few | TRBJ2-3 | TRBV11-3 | CASSLNWAADTQYF | TGTGCCAGCAGCTTGAATTGGGCGGCAGATACGCAGTATTTT
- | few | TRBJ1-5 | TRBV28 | CASLTHPSNQPQHF | TGTGCCAGCCTCACTCACCCTAGCAATCAGCCCCAGCATTTT
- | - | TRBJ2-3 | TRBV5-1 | CASSLVGVSTDTQYF | TGCGCCAGCAGCTTGGTTGGCGTGAGCACAGATACGCAGTATTTT
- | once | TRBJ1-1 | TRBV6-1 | CASKTGREAFF | TGTGCCAGCAAAACCGGACGGGAAGCTTTCTTT
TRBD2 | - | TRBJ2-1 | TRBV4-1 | CASSQPLQRESPYNEQFF | TGCGCCAGCAGCCAACCCCTTCAGCGGGAGAGCCCCTACAATGAGCAGTTCTTC
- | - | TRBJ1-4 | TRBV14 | CASSQHEKLFF | TGTGCCAGCAGCCAGCATGAAAAACTGTTTTTT
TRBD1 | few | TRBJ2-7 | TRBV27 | CASSHGGQGFRFEQYF | TGTGCCAGCAGCCACGGCGGACAGGGGTTTCGATTCGAGCAGTACTTC
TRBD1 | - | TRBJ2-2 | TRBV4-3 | CASSLGTGRTGELFF | TGCGCCAGCAGCCTAGGGACAGGGCGCACCGGGGAGCTGTTTTTT
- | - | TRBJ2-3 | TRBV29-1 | CSVERADTDTQYF | TGCAGCGTTGAGCGGGCGGACACAGATACGCAGTATTTT
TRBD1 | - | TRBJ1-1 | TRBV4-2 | CASSQDASRTGLTGTEAFF | TGTGCCAGCAGCCAAGATGCTTCGCGGACAGGATTAACGGGGACTGAAGCTTTCTTT
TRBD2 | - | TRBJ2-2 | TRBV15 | CATSRALAGITGELFF | TGTGCCACCAGCAGAGCTCTAGCGGGAATCACCGGGGAGCTGTTTTTT
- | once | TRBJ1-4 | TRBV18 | CASSQAKSGNEKLFF | TGTGCCAGCTCACAAGCCAAAAGCGGTAATGAAAAACTGTTTTTT
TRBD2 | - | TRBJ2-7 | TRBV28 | CASSLGEGKRQYF | TGTGCCAGCAGTTTAGGGGAGGGTAAGAGGCAGTACTTC
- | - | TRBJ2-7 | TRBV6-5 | CASSLARGPYEQYF | TGTGCCAGCAGTTTAGCCAGGGGTCCCTACGAGCAGTACTTC
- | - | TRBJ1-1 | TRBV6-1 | CASSRMVGDPEAFF | TGTGCCAGCAGTCGGATGGTCGGAGACCCTGAAGCTTTCTTT
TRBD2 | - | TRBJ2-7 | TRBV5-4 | CASSFHSGSGGEQYF | TGTGCCAGCAGCTTCCATAGCGGGAGCGGGGGGGAGCAGTACTTC
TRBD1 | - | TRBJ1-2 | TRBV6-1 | CASRASSGGLGYTF | TGTGCCAGCAGGGCGAGTTCAGGGGGCCTTGGCTACACCTTC
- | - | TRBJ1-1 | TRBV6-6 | CASSQQPLGGRTEAFF | TGTGCCAGCAGTCAACAACCACTGGGGGGTCGGACTGAAGCTTTCTTT
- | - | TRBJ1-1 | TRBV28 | CASSSGANTEAFF | TGTGCCAGCAGTAGCGGGGCGAACACTGAAGCTTTCTTT
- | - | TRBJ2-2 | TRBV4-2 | CASSQGTSLNTGELFF | TGTGCCAGCAGCCAAGGAACTAGCTTGAACACCGGGGAGCTGTTTTTT
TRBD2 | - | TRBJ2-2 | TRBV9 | CASSVDSLAGDTGELFF | TGTGCCAGCAGCGTAGACTCACTAGCGGGAGACACCGGGGAGCTGTTTTTT
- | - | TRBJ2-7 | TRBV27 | CASSPPGPVYEQYF | TGTGCCAGCAGTCCCCCGGGCCCTGTCTACGAGCAGTACTTC
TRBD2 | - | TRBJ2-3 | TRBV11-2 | CASSLRGAGGGVDTQYF | TGTGCCAGCAGCTTGCGGGGGGCGGGAGGAGGGGTGGATACGCAGTATTTT
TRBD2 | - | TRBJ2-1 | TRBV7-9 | CASSNGLAAYNEQFF | TGTGCCAGCAGCAACGGACTAGCGGCGTACAATGAGCAGTTCTTC
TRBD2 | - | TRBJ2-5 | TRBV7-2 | CASSLVGTGGEETQYF | TGTGCCAGCAGCTTAGTGGGTACGGGGGGGGAAGAGACCCAGTACTTC
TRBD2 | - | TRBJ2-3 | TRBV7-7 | CASSSGTSGRGGTDTQYF | TGTGCCAGCAGCTCCGGGACTAGCGGGAGGGGGGGCACAGATACGCAGTATTTT
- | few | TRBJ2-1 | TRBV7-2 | CASSLAGGWSSNEQFF | TGTGCCAGCAGCTTAGCGGGGGGATGGTCTTCCAATGAGCAGTTCTTC
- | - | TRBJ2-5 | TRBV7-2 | CASTYTTRETQYF | TGTGCCAGCACCTACACGACCCGGGAGACCCAGTACTTC
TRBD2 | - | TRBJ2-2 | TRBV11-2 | CASSLVGGRFTGELFF | TGTGCCAGCAGCTTAGTGGGCGGGAGGTTCACCGGGGAGCTGTTTTTT
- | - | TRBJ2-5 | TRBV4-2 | CASGLSGAFRETQYF | TGTGCCAGCGGTCTTTCCGGGGCCTTTCGGGAGACCCAGTACTTC
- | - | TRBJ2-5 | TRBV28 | CASSIKLGSLAVGTQYF | TGTGCCAGCAGTATAAAACTAGGCTCCTTGGCTGTGGGGACCCAGTACTTC
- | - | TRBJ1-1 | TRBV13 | CASSSDRNTEAFF | TGTGCCAGCAGCTCTGACAGAAACACTGAAGCTTTCTTT